Listed below are T cell receptor beta chains from one sample, sequenced in a study of cytomegalovirus exposure and HLA in healthy donors. Libraries were prepared by immunoSEQ multiplex PCR; TCRdb keeps only in-frame clonotypes and omits some of them. The table lists some 84,000 clones, about 60% of them singletons. The sample was PBMCs. The receptors shown here come from a woman aged 40 to 49 in good health and CMV-seropositive. Both conserved end residues are part of each CDR3. A D gene is named only where the DNA matches it firmly. Where a row states a size, it is once, few, many or the class of an expanded clone; other rows omit it.

TRBD1	TRBV11-2	TRBJ2-2	NA	CASSLVNQGANTGELFF	TGTGCCAGCAGCTTAGTTAACCAGGGGGCGAACACCGGGGAGCTGTTTTTT
TRBD1	TRBV2	TRBJ1-5	NA	CASGKTGQPNQPQHF	TGTGCCAGCGGGAAGACAGGGCAGCCCAATCAGCCCCAGCATTTT
NA	TRBV5-1	TRBJ2-5	NA	CASSLVPGETQYF	TGCGCCAGCAGCTTGGTACCAGGGGAGACCCAGTACTTC
NA	TRBV5-4	TRBJ2-5	NA	CASSLGGGRGVRRTQYF	TGTGCCAGCAGCTTGGGCGGGGGCAGGGGTGTTCGACGGACCCAGTACTTC
TRBD2	TRBV5-1	TRBJ2-3	NA	CASSLAAGEGQYF	TGCGCCAGCAGCTTGGCTGCGGGAGAAGGGCAGTATTTT
NA	TRBV4-2	TRBJ2-1	NA	CASSQVGQSSYNEQFF	TGTGCCAGCAGCCAGGTTGGGCAGAGCTCCTACAATGAGCAGTTCTTC
NA	TRBV28	TRBJ2-7	NA	CASSLSGRGRYEQYF	TGTGCCAGCAGTTTAAGTGGGCGGGGTCGATACGAGCAGTACTTC
NA	TRBV6-5	TRBJ1-3	once	CATTGHYGNTIYF	TGTGCCACCACAGGGCATTATGGAAACACCATATATTTT
NA	TRBV5-4	TRBJ1-5	NA	CASSLDWGGPQHF	TGTGCCAGCAGCCTAGACTGGGGCGGACCCCAGCATTTT
NA	TRBV28	TRBJ1-5	few	CASSFGGPNTPQHF	TGTGCCAGCAGTTTCGGCGGGCCCAACACGCCCCAGCATTTT
TRBD2	TRBV5-4	TRBJ2-1	NA	CASSTTSGSDEQFF	TGTGCCAGCAGCACGACTAGCGGGAGCGATGAGCAGTTCTTC
TRBD1	TRBV5-4	TRBJ1-1	NA	CASSPGQGAAAEAFF	TGTGCCAGCAGCCCGGGACAGGGGGCAGCTGCTGAAGCTTTCTTT
NA	TRBV5-8	TRBJ2-3	NA	CASSLELAAMGYTQYF	TGTGCCAGCAGCTTGGAACTAGCAGCAATGGGTTATACGCAGTATTTT
TRBD2	TRBV5-8	TRBJ2-7	NA	CASRTTSGRRFYEQYF	TGTGCCAGCCGGACGACTAGCGGGAGGAGGTTTTACGAGCAGTACTTC
TRBD2	TRBV7-9	TRBJ2-7	once	CASSATSGSYEQYF	TGTGCCAGCAGCGCAACTAGCGGTTCCTACGAGCAGTACTTC
TRBD1	TRBV7-2	TRBJ1-3	NA	CASSLAGTGGFGNTIYF	TGTGCCAGCAGCTTGGCCGGGACAGGGGGCTTTGGAAACACCATATATTTT
TRBD2	TRBV28	TRBJ2-3	NA	CATHPGGAGGYTQYF	TGTGCCACACACCCCGGCGGAGCGGGAGGATATACGCAGTATTTT
NA	TRBV6-6	TRBJ1-2	NA	CASSYWGRAGNYGYTF	TGTGCCAGCAGTTACTGGGGCAGGGCTGGAAACTATGGCTACACCTTC
NA	TRBV5-4	TRBJ2-3	NA	CASSLEGGIGTDTQYF	TGTGCCAGCAGCTTGGAGGGCGGGATTGGCACAGATACGCAGTATTTT
NA	TRBV29-1	TRBJ2-5	NA	CSVDPGRETQYF	TGCAGCGTTGACCCAGGGCGGGAGACCCAGTACTTC